This record concerns one TCR beta chain sequence. Methods used by the authors: By means of reference gene primer amplification, nucleated cell counts were estimated. Profiling relied on immunoSEQ multiplex PCR, and the TCRdb table lists in-frame clones only, not all of them. The V and J calls and clone size were taken over from that table, and D and trimming were inferred from the DNA. The sample consists of more than 90,000 clones, about 89% of them appearing once. The V gene's germline CDR1 is SGDLS and CDR2 YYNGEE. This CDR3 spans 15 amino acids. J lost 3 bases, V lost 4 bases, and 7 bases had no gene match. The data were taken from a study of blood T cell repertoires in COVID-19. Study information: Spain, Italy and the United States supplied samples that represented acute and convalescent COVID-19. Nucleic acid was either cDNA or gDNA, and it came from T cells, B-cell-depleted T cells, or PBMCs.

This receptor was identified in a man aged 35 to 55 with acute or convalescent COVID-19. The sample comprised peripheral blood. V usage is TRBV9 and J usage is TRBJ1-2, with 9 bases matching TRBD1. CDR3 nucleotide sequence: TGTGCCAGCAGCCCCCGACAGGGGGTGGACTATGGCTACACCTTC. Protein: CASSPRQGVDYGYTF.